Each of the 26 T cell receptor beta chains below was sequenced from the same sample in a study of blood T cell repertoires in COVID-19. The assay was immunoSEQ multiplex PCR, and TCRdb's table has in-frame clones only and misses some. Of around 250,000 clones in the sample, roughly nine tenths were seen once. Material: peripheral blood. The receptors originated from a man younger than 35 with active or convalescent COVID-19.

J is TRBJ1-1 and V is TRBV9, with unresolved D. V lost 6 bases, J lost 2 bases, and 14 bases lay in between. The germline CDR1 and CDR2 sequences are SGDLS and YYNGEE. The CDR3 covers 14 residues. The CDR3 protein is CASKFENANTEAFF. DNA for the CDR3: TGTGCCAGCAAGTTTGAGAACGCCAACACTGAAGCTTTCTTT.

The chain uses TRBV7-3 and TRBJ2-3; D gene uncertain. Trimming cost V 3 bases and J 1 base, with 11 bases left between them. The CDR3 runs 15 residues. CDR1 and CDR2 from the germline V gene are SGHTA and FQGTGA. The CDR3, as DNA: TGTGCCAGCAGCTTTGACTTAGCAGGCACAGATACGCAGTATTTT. Translated, it gives CASSFDLAGTDTQYF.

The chain joins TRBV5-1 to TRBJ1-6, with 7 bases aligning to TRBD1. This CDR3 has 16 amino acids. The junction had 10 bases not matched to a gene; V was cut back by 4 bases and J by 6 bases. Germline assignment: CDR1 SGHRS and CDR2 YFSETQ. The CDR3 spells CASSRDSPSTNSPLHF. Written as DNA, the CDR3 is TGCGCCAGCAGCCGGGACAGTCCATCCACTAATTCACCCCTCCACTTT. The variable domain in full, completed from reference TRBV5-1 and TRBJ1-6, reads KAGVTQTPRYLIKTRGQQVTLSCSPISGHRSVSWYQQTPGQGLQFLFEYFSETQRNKGNFPGRFSGRQFSNSRSEMNVSTLELGDSALYLCASSRDSPSTNSPLHFGNGTRLTVT.

In this sample, this clone is medium-sized. The chain joins TRBV9 to TRBJ2-3; 7 bases map to TRBD1. J was trimmed by 2 bases and V by 5 bases; bases with no gene match: 8. In germline, CDR1 is SGDLS, CDR2 YYNGEE. The CDR3 totals 15 residues. This chain's CDR3 is CASSGDSPTTDTQYF. DNA of the CDR3: TGTGCCAGCAGTGGGGACAGCCCAACCACAGATACGCAGTATTTT. The full variable domain, completed using reference TRBV9 and TRBJ2-3, is DSGVTQTPKHLITATGQRVTLRCSPRSGDLSVYWYQQSLDQGLQFLIQYYNGEERAKGNILERFSAQQFPDLHSELNLSSLELGDSALYFCASSGDSPTTDTQYFGPGTRLTVL.

This clone was counted only a few times. The gene calls are TRBV9 and TRBJ1-3; the D gene is possibly TRBD1 (5 bases). There are 14 residues in the CDR3. Germline assignment: CDR1 SGDLS and CDR2 YYNGEE. Trimming removed 0 bases from V and 2 bases from J, with 6 bases in between. CDR3 in DNA: TGTGCCAGCAGCGTAGCGACAGCTGGAAACACCATATATTTT. The encoded protein is CASSVATAGNTIYF.

This clone appeared a single time. This sequence joins TRBV12-3 or TRBV12-4 and TRBJ1-5; D perhaps matches TRBD1 (6 bases). V was cut by 5 bases and J by 6 bases, with 11 bases left in between. The CDR3 is 13 amino acids. The CDR3 nucleotides read TGTGCCAGCAGTGTGACAGGTGGTCAGCCCCAGCATTTT. It yields the protein CASSVTGGQPQHF.

The gene calls are TRBV2 and TRBJ2-1; a possible D gene is TRBD1 (6 bases). From germline, CDR1 is SNHLY and CDR2 FYNNEI. V was pared by 8 bases and J by 2 bases, with 13 bases between. The CDR3 has 14 amino acids. The chain's CDR3 is CASQGQSTYNEQFF. CDR3 nucleotide sequence: TGTGCCAGCCAAGGACAGTCTACCTACAATGAGCAGTTCTTC.

The chain links TRBV30 to TRBJ1-2; 8 nucleotides match TRBD1. J gave up 4 bases and V 3 bases, and 10 bases lay outside the gene matches. The CDR3 sequence is 15 residues long. The germline V gene has CDR1 GTSNPN and CDR2 SVGIG (reference sequence). CDR3 sequence: CAWREDAGGPYGYTF. The CDR3 region has the DNA TGTGCCTGGAGAGAAGACGCAGGGGGCCCCTATGGCTACACCTTC.

This chain uses TRBV6-5 with TRBJ2-2; tentatively, D is TRBD1 (5 bases). This CDR3 comprises 13 residues. The V and J ends lost 5 bases and 7 bases respectively, with 11 bases between them. Germline assignment: CDR1 MNHEY and CDR2 SVGAGI. The CDR3 spells CASSPMGLGELFF. The CDR3 DNA reads TGTGCCAGCAGTCCAATGGGGCTCGGGGAGCTGTTTTTT.

The CDR3 region has the DNA TGTGCCACCAGAGAGAATTCAGGCGACGGGGAGCTGTTTTTT. Translating gives CATRENSGDGELFF. The rearrangement joins TRBV24-1 to TRBJ2-2; no clear D gene. The germline CDR1 and CDR2 sequences are KGHDR and SFDVKD. The length of the CDR3 is 14 residues. V lost 7 bases to trimming and J lost 7 bases, with 15 bases between them.

The chain recombines TRBV11-3 with TRBJ2-1; a weak D match, TRBD2 (5 bases). Between the trimmed V and J ends, which lost 7 bases and 6 bases, there was a span of 13 bases. There are 13 residues in the CDR3. Looked up from germline, CDR1 is SGHNT and CDR2 is YENEEA. Here the CDR3 reads CASTLRGLNEQFF. CDR3 coding DNA: TGTGCCAGCACCCTACGCGGGCTCAATGAGCAGTTCTTC.

The chain uses TRBV11-3 and TRBJ2-7; the D gene is possibly TRBD2 (6 bases). V was trimmed by 1 base and J by 3 bases, leaving 13 bases between them. The CDR3 runs 15 residues. Per germline, CDR1 SGHNT and CDR2 YENEEA. CDR3 DNA sequence: TGTGCCAGCAGCTTAGGGGGACTCGACTACTACGAGCAGTACTTC. Protein product: CASSLGGLDYYEQYF.

This chain connects TRBV6-5 to TRBJ1-3, with D uncertain. This CDR3 has 12 amino acids. Germline CDR1 and CDR2: MNHEY and SVGAGI. V was pared by 7 bases and J by 2 bases, with 6 bases between. The CDR3 loop reads CASIGAGNTIYF. The CDR3 nucleotides are TGTGCCAGCATCGGTGCTGGAAACACCATATATTTT.

This rearrangement joins TRBV18 to TRBJ2-7; D might be TRBD1 (5 bases). The V gene's germline CDR1 is KGHSH and CDR2 LQKENI. With 3 bases removed from V and 6 bases from J, the gap between germline ends came to 9 bases. The CDR3 has 12 amino acids. CDR3 sequence reads: CASSPQGGEQYF. As DNA, the CDR3 is TGTGCCAGCTCACCCCAGGGTGGCGAGCAGTACTTC.

This chain uses TRBV2 with TRBJ2-7, with D hard to call. V was clipped by 6 bases and J by 2 bases, with 11 bases between them. Germline V CDR1 and CDR2: SNHLY, FYNNEI. This CDR3 is built from 13 residues. The CDR3 coding sequence is TGTGCCAGCAGCTATACGTACGCCTACGAGCAGTACTTC. Encoded protein: CASSYTYAYEQYF.

This chain connects TRBV3-1 (or the pseudogene TRBV3-2) to TRBJ1-3; D unresolved. CDR3 length: 16 amino acids. V lost 6 bases, J lost 0 bases, and 15 bases lay in between. The germline V gene encodes CDR1 LGHDT and CDR2 YNNKEL (reference sequence). This CDR3 is CASSGLLGSSGNTIYF. In nucleotides, the CDR3 is TGTGCCAGCAGTGGACTCCTGGGGAGCTCTGGAAACACCATATATTTT.

V gene TRBV11-2 combines with J gene TRBJ2-3; tentative D call: TRBD2 (6 bases). Germline V gene lookup returns CDR1 SGHAT and CDR2 FQNNGV. The V gene lost 3 bases and the J gene lost 2 bases, with 9 bases spanning the gap. The CDR3 has 14 residues. The CDR3 nucleotides read TGTGCCAGCAGCTTGGGGGGATTCACAGATACGCAGTATTTT. It codes for CASSLGGFTDTQYF.

The rearrangement uses TRBV18 and TRBJ1-2; a possible D gene is TRBD1 (6 bases). Per the germline V gene, CDR1 is KGHSH and CDR2 is LQKENI. The V and J ends lost 3 bases and 1 base respectively, with 15 bases between them. The CDR3 loop spans 16 amino acids. The CDR3 is CASSPPDSLLNYGYTF. CDR3 sequence (DNA): TGTGCCAGCTCACCCCCGGACAGCCTCCTTAACTATGGCTACACCTTC.

In its sample, this clone was seen once. The chain recombines TRBV7-9 with TRBJ1-2, with D possibly being TRBD1 (6 bases). The germline CDR1 and CDR2 sequences are SEHNR and FQNEAQ (reference sequence). The ends were cut back, 4 bases at V and 1 base at J, with 10 bases in the middle. The length of the CDR3 is 14 residues. This chain's CDR3 is CASSSGASNYGYTF. The CDR3, as DNA: TGTGCCAGCAGCTCAGGGGCGAGTAACTATGGCTACACCTTC.

The V gene is TRBV6-5, the J gene TRBJ2-5; D may be TRBD2 (6 bases). This CDR3 comprises 15 residues. V lost 6 bases and J 4 bases, leaving 18 bases between the germline ends. Germline V gives CDR1 MNHEY, CDR2 SVGAGI. The chain's CDR3 is CASRPNGGAGETQYF. As DNA, the CDR3 is TGTGCCAGCAGACCGAACGGCGGGGCGGGAGAGACCCAGTACTTC.

CDR3 sequence reads: CASSAEGGRADVYGYTF. The DNA for the CDR3 is TGTGCCAGCAGCGCAGAAGGAGGTCGGGCGGATGTCTATGGCTACACCTTC. This sequence joins TRBV7-9 and TRBJ1-2; no clear D. Trimming shortened V by 5 bases and J by 4 bases, and 23 bases separated the two germline ends. The CDR3 length is 17 residues. From germline, CDR1 is SEHNR and CDR2 FQNEAQ (reference sequence).

The chain has TRBV12-5 and TRBJ2-7; 9 bases agree with TRBD2. The germline V gene encodes CDR1 LGHNT and CDR2 FRNRAP. The CDR3 is 14 amino acids. The junction had 7 bases not matched to a gene; V was cut back by 5 bases and J by 5 bases. As DNA, the CDR3 is TGTGCTAGTGGTCTAGCGGGGAGGAGGAACGAGCAGTACTTC. It translates to CASGLAGRRNEQYF.

The rearrangement joins TRBV7-9 to TRBJ2-2; 9 bases align to TRBD1. Germline-derived CDR1 and CDR2 are SEHNR and FQNEAQ (reference sequence). CDR3 length equals 15 residues. The V segment lost 7 bases and the J segment 4 bases; nucleotides outside the gene matches: 7. The CDR3 protein is CASKDGTGSTGELFF. The DNA of the CDR3 is TGTGCCAGCAAAGACGGGACAGGGTCCACCGGGGAGCTGTTTTTT.

The rearrangement joins TRBV5-1 to TRBJ2-7, with TRBD2 matching 8 bases. The germline V gene has CDR1 SGHRS and CDR2 YFSETQ. The V and J ends lost 4 bases and 6 bases, in that order; junction bases with no gene match: 9. The CDR3 sequence is 14 residues long. The CDR3 DNA is TGCGCCAGCAGCGTCGGGGCGGGAGGACGCGAGCAGTACTTC. Protein sequence: CASSVGAGGREQYF.

This chain uses TRBV6-2 or TRBV6-3 with TRBJ1-1; tentatively, D is TRBD1 (6 bases). Germline-derived CDR1 and CDR2 are MNHEY and SVGEGT. Trimming took 2 bases from V and 6 from J, leaving 7 bases between them. The CDR3 consists of 12 residues. The CDR3, as DNA: TGTGCCAGCAGTTACGGGGGCCCTGAAGCTTTCTTT. Protein sequence: CASSYGGPEAFF.

As to this clone: The junction does not match germline at one end; this may be a read error. CDR3 sequence reads: CASSYPGGAHNF. In DNA form, the CDR3 reads TGTGCCAGCAGTTACCCCGGTGGGGCCCACAACTTC. V and J are TRBV7-3 and TRBJ1-2; a weak D match, TRBD1 (5 bases). Germline CDR1 SGHTA, CDR2 FQGTGA. The length of the CDR3 is 12 residues.